This T cell receptor (beta chain) appears in the sequencing data of a study of T cell responses to AZD1222 COVID-19 vaccine. Points from the study as a whole: All repertoire sampling was performed exclusively after the peak T cell response. Regions left unmutated in variants are reportedly the target of nearly half of spike-specific TCRs. Across the whole spike, CD4 TCRs peaked at regions 160-218 and 743-854.

The table came from immunoSEQ multiplex PCR; TCRdb's copy has only in-frame clones and leaves some out. In the table there are roughly 120,000 clones, approximately 86% of which are singletons. Comments on this clone: As yet, its antigen is unknown.

The V gene end was trimmed by 4 bases and the J gene end by 3 bases; junction bases not matched to a gene: 3. The CDR3 loop spans 15 amino acids. CDR1 is SGHNT and CDR2 is YYREEE in the germline V gene (reference sequence). The rearrangement uses TRBV5-4 and TRBJ1-3, with 11 bases identical to TRBD1. The starting material was peripheral blood, obtained 28 days after the second AZD1222 dose. This receptor was taken from an adult who received the AZD1222 COVID-19 vaccine. The CDR3 protein is CASSTDRGLGNTIYF. Written as DNA, the CDR3 is TGTGCCAGCAGCACGGACAGGGGGCTTGGAAACACCATATATTTT.